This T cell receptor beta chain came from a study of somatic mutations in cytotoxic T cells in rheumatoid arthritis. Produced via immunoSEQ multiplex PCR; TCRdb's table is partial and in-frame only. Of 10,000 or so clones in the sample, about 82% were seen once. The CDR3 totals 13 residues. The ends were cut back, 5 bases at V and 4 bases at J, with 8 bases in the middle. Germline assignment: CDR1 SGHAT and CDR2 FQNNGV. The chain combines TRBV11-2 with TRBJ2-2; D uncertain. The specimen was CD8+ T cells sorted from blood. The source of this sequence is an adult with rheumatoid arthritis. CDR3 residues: CASSLGVTGELFF. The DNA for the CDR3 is TGTGCCAGCAGCCTGGGCGTCACCGGGGAGCTGTTTTTT.